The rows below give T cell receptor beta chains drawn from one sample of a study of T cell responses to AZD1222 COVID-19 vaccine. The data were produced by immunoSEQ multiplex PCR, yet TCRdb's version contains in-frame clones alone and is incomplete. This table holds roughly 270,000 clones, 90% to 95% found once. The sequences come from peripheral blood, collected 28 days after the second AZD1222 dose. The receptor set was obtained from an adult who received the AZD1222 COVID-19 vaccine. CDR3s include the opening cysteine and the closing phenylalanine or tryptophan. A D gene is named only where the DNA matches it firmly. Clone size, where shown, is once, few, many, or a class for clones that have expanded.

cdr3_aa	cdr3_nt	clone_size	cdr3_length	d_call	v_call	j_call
CASNMGGGVKEKLFF	TGTGCCAGCAACATGGGAGGGGGCGTGAAGGAAAAACTGTTTTTT	few	15	TRBD1	TRBV28	TRBJ1-4
CASSLETGYNEQFF	TGCGCCAGCAGCCTAGAGACAGGCTACAATGAGCAGTTCTTC	NA	14	NA	TRBV4-3	TRBJ2-1
CASRRDRDPDTQYF	TGTGCCAGCCGCCGGGACAGGGATCCAGATACGCAGTATTTT	NA	14	NA	TRBV21-1	TRBJ2-3
CATSRGTEAWDGYTF	TGTGCCACCAGCAGGGGGACCGAGGCATGGGATGGCTACACCTTC	NA	15	NA	TRBV15	TRBJ1-2
CASTARGGRETQYF	TGTGCCAGCACCGCACGGGGGGGCCGGGAGACCCAGTACTTC	NA	14	TRBD2	TRBV5-4	TRBJ2-5
CASSIPGGVYGYTF	TGTGCCAGTAGTATACCAGGGGGTGTCTATGGCTACACCTTC	NA	14	TRBD1	TRBV19	TRBJ1-2
CASSSGQQFQPQHF	TGTGCCAGCAGCTCGGGACAGCAATTTCAGCCCCAGCATTTT	NA	14	TRBD1	TRBV7-2	TRBJ1-5
CASSLPRTGSYGYTF	TGTGCCAGCAGTTTGCCCAGGACAGGCAGCTATGGCTACACCTTC	NA	15	TRBD1	TRBV28	TRBJ1-2
CASSERGHHTDTQYF	TGTGCCAGCAGTGAACGAGGACACCACACAGATACGCAGTATTTT	NA	15	NA	TRBV6-1	TRBJ2-3
CASSLGQAGATEAFF	TGTGCCAGCAGCTTAGGGCAGGCCGGCGCCACTGAAGCTTTCTTT	once	15	NA	TRBV7-9	TRBJ1-1
CATSDPGQEVYGYTF	TGTGCCACCAGTGATCCGGGACAGGAGGTCTATGGCTACACCTTC	NA	15	TRBD1	TRBV24-1	TRBJ1-2
CASSPGRSYGYTF	TGTGCCAGCAGCCCGGGACGGAGCTATGGCTACACCTTC	NA	13	NA	TRBV6-5	TRBJ1-2
CASRPGQGIMDEQFF	TGTGCCAGCCGACCCGGACAGGGTATTATGGATGAGCAGTTCTTC	NA	15	TRBD1	TRBV5-4	TRBJ2-1
CASSSGTVYGAFF	TGTGCCAGCAGTTCAGGGACCGTCTATGGAGCTTTCTTT	NA	13	NA	TRBV28	TRBJ1-1
CATSRRGTLNQPQHF	TGTGCCACCAGCAGACGCGGGACCCTTAATCAGCCCCAGCATTTT	NA	15	NA	TRBV15	TRBJ1-5
CASSISRGGNYGYTF	TGTGCCAGTAGTATATCCCGAGGGGGTAACTATGGCTACACCTTC	NA	15	NA	TRBV19	TRBJ1-2
CASSPTGVQPQHF	TGTGCCAGCAGCCCGACAGGGGTTCAGCCCCAGCATTTT	NA	13	TRBD1	TRBV2	TRBJ1-5
CASNPRGQGIPDTQYF	TGCGCCAGCAACCCCCGGGGACAGGGAATCCCAGATACGCAGTATTTT	NA	16	TRBD1	TRBV4-1	TRBJ2-3
CASSFAGNTEAFF	TGTGCCAGCAGCTTTGCCGGGAACACTGAAGCTTTCTTT	NA	13	NA	TRBV7-9	TRBJ1-1
CASSVNSGGAFSTDTQYF	TGCGCCAGCAGTGTGAACAGCGGGGGGGCGTTTAGCACAGATACGCAGTATTTT	NA	18	TRBD2	TRBV10-2	TRBJ2-3
CASSVATNTEAFF	TGTGCCAGCAGCGTAGCTACGAACACTGAAGCTTTCTTT	NA	13	NA	TRBV9	TRBJ1-1
CAMTGDLGNSPLHF	TGTGCCATGACAGGGGATCTGGGGAATTCACCCCTCCACTTT	NA	14	TRBD1	TRBV10-3	TRBJ1-6
CASSPTQGQPQHF	TGTGCCAGCAGTCCGACTCAGGGTCAGCCCCAGCATTTT	once	13	NA	TRBV12-3/TRBV12-4	TRBJ1-5
CASSLARQGRSPLHF	TGTGCCAGCAGCTTAGCCCGACAGGGTCGGTCACCCCTCCACTTT	NA	15	TRBD1	TRBV7-9	TRBJ1-6
CASSTPGVGGYTF	TGTGCCAGCAGTACCCCCGGGGTGGGGGGCTACACCTTC	NA	13	NA	TRBV6-5	TRBJ1-2
CASSPRMGGGTDTQYF	TGTGCCAGCAGCCCCCGGATGGGGGGTGGCACAGATACGCAGTATTTT	NA	16	NA	TRBV9	TRBJ2-3
CASSQAASTLHF	TGTGCCAGCAGCCAAGCAGCCTCCACCCTCCACTTT	NA	12	NA	TRBV3-1/TRBV3-2	TRBJ1-6
CASGLNQPQHF	TGTGCCAGCGGGTTAAATCAGCCCCAGCATTTT	NA	11	NA	TRBV12-3/TRBV12-4	TRBJ1-5
CASSISLSEQYF	TGTGCCAGCAGCATATCCCTATCAGAGCAGTACTTC	NA	12	NA	TRBV5-4	TRBJ2-7
CASSQDGGQGADRPQHF	TGCGCCAGCAGCCAAGATGGGGGACAGGGGGCTGATCGGCCCCAGCATTTT	NA	17	TRBD1	TRBV4-1	TRBJ1-5
CASSLVSREQYF	TGTGCCAGCAGTTTAGTCTCACGAGAGCAGTACTTC	NA	12	NA	TRBV28	TRBJ2-7
CATGQGIHEQYF	TGTGCCACCGGGCAGGGGATCCACGAGCAGTACTTC	NA	12	NA	TRBV2	TRBJ2-7
CASSLVRPERTATNQPQHF	TGTGCCAGCAGCTTAGTGCGCCCTGAACGGACAGCCACTAATCAGCCCCAGCATTTT	NA	19	NA	TRBV7-8	TRBJ1-5
CASSRTSSSYNEQFF	TGTGCCAGTAGTAGGACTAGTAGTTCCTACAATGAGCAGTTCTTC	NA	15	TRBD2	TRBV19	TRBJ2-1
CASSSQYEQYF	TGTGCCAGCAGCTCACAATACGAGCAGTACTTC	NA	11	NA	TRBV7-2	TRBJ2-7
CASSPAGLNTEAFF	TGTGCCAGCTCACCAGCGGGGTTAAACACTGAAGCTTTCTTT	once	14	NA	TRBV18	TRBJ1-1
CAPPEEREGYGYTF	TGTGCCCCCCCCGAGGAGAGGGAAGGCTATGGCTACACCTTC	NA	14	NA	TRBV19	TRBJ1-2
CASSNWAEAFF	TGTGCCAGCAGCAATTGGGCTGAAGCTTTCTTT	NA	11	NA	TRBV27	TRBJ1-1
CASRTGSIDGYTF	TGTGCCAGCAGAACAGGGTCGATTGATGGCTACACCTTC	NA	13	NA	TRBV2	TRBJ1-2
CASSQRVGGFTDTQYF	TGCGCCAGCAGCCAACGCGTGGGAGGTTTCACAGATACGCAGTATTTT	NA	16	NA	TRBV4-1	TRBJ2-3
CASSITGTGGNEQYF	TGTGCCAGTAGTATAACCGGGACAGGCGGGAACGAGCAGTACTTC	NA	15	TRBD1	TRBV19	TRBJ2-7
CASSSVRGSPANMNTEAFF	TGTGCCAGCAGCTCGGTGAGGGGGAGCCCGGCGAACATGAACACTGAAGCTTTCTTT	few	19	NA	TRBV4-2	TRBJ1-1
CATSRDRLAGGIPSGNTIYF	TGTGCCACCAGCAGAGATCGTTTGGCAGGGGGGATTCCCTCTGGAAACACCATATATTTT	NA	20	TRBD1	TRBV15	TRBJ1-3
CASRPPTGGYSPLHF	TGTGCCAGCAGACCCCCGACAGGAGGCTATTCACCCCTCCACTTT	NA	15	NA	TRBV28	TRBJ1-6